The 9 T cell receptor beta chains reported below all come from one sample, sequenced in a study of blood T cell repertoires in COVID-19. Generated by immunoSEQ multiplex PCR, the TCRdb table keeps only in-frame clones and is missing some. This sample has fewer than 350,000 clones; approximately 88% occur once, and the top ten carry 1.5% to 2%. The sample was PBMCs or T cells enriched from blood (not recorded which). The source of these receptors is a woman in her forties who had recovered from COVID-19.

The V gene is TRBV7-8, the J gene TRBJ2-7; 7 nucleotides match TRBD1. V shed 5 bases and J 2 bases; nucleotides not matched to a gene: 12. The germline gives CDR1 SGHVS, CDR2 FQNEAQ. The length of the CDR3 is 16 residues. The DNA of the CDR3 is TGTGCCAGCAGCGAAAACAGGGGAGAGAGAACCTACGAGCAGTACTTC. This translates into CASSENRGERTYEQYF. Together with reference TRBV7-8 and TRBJ2-7, the CDR3 gives the full variable domain: GAGVSQSPRYKVAKRGQDVALRCDPISGHVSLFWYQQALGQGPEFLTYFQNEAQLDKSGLPSDRFFAERPEGSVSTLKIQRTQQEDSAVYLCASSENRGERTYEQYFGPGTRLTVT.

This clone was detected only once. The chain employs TRBV5-1 and TRBJ1-2; TRBD1 matches 9 bases. The CDR3 is 16 amino acids. J gave up 8 bases and V 4 bases, and 15 bases lay outside the gene matches. Germline lookup yields CDR1 SGHRS and CDR2 YFSETQ. CDR3 coding DNA: TGCGCCAGCAGCCCTATGGGTCCGGGACAGGGATTGGGCTACACCTTC. This translates into CASSPMGPGQGLGYTF.

CDR3 nucleotide sequence: TGCGCCAGCAGCCAAGATGGCCAGGCCCCTAACTATGGCTACACCTTC. Protein: CASSQDGQAPNYGYTF. This chain links TRBV4-3 with TRBJ1-2; D gene ambiguous. V lost 0 bases to trimming and J lost 0 bases, with 11 bases between them. Germline V gene data show CDR1 as LGHNA and CDR2 as YSLEER. The CDR3 totals 16 residues.

This rearrangement joins TRBV7-6 to TRBJ2-5; 10 bases align to TRBD1. Unmatched junction bases numbered 9, after V lost 6 bases and J lost 5 bases. Germline V gene sequence: CDR1 SGHVS, CDR2 FNYEAQ. The CDR3 contains 15 residues. The CDR3 DNA is TGTGCCAGCAGTGGGACAGGGGTTTTCGTGGAGACCCAGTACTTC. Protein: CASSGTGVFVETQYF.

Only a few counts were recorded for this clone. The chain recombines TRBV29-1 with TRBJ2-1; 14 bases fit TRBD2. The CDR3 runs to 15 residues. V shed 4 bases, J shed 6 bases, and the junction held 5 bases outside the gene matches. Germline V gene data show CDR1 as SQVTM and CDR2 as ANQGSEA. CDR3 sequence (DNA): TGCAGCGTTGCCCTTGGGACTAGCGGGGGCAATGAGCAGTTCTTC. Translated, it gives CSVALGTSGGNEQFF.

The CDR3 is CASSRGAGNTIYF. Here the CDR3 DNA reads TGTGCCAGCAGTCGGGGGGCGGGAAACACCATATATTTT. The chain links TRBV2 to TRBJ1-3; perhaps TRBD1 as D (6 bases). There are 13 residues in the CDR3. Trimming cost V 5 bases and J 4 bases, with 9 bases left between them. Germline CDR1 and CDR2: SNHLY and FYNNEI.

The V and J genes are TRBV12-5 and TRBJ2-1; 9 nucleotides match TRBD1. V lost 2 bases, J lost 6 bases, and 8 bases stayed unmatched. This CDR3 contains 16 residues. Germline V gene data show CDR1 as LGHNT and CDR2 as FRNRAP. CDR3 sequence reads: CASGLPPGQGSNEQFF. DNA for the CDR3: TGTGCTAGTGGTTTGCCGCCTGGACAGGGGAGCAATGAGCAGTTCTTC.

The chain carries TRBV5-4 and TRBJ2-2; the match to TRBD2 covers 9 bases. V trimming: 3 bases; J trimming: 7 bases; junction bases outside the gene matches: 4. CDR1 is SGHNT, CDR2 YYREEE, per germline (reference sequence). This CDR3 is built from 14 residues. CDR3 DNA: TGTGCCAGCAGCTGGACTAGCGTTAGCGGGGAGCTGTTTTTT. Protein: CASSWTSVSGELFF.

This sequence joins TRBV19 and TRBJ1-5; D remains unclear. The CDR3 has 15 amino acids. Per germline, CDR1 LNHDA and CDR2 SQIVND (reference sequence). Trimming shortened V by 1 base and J by 0 bases, and 7 bases separated the two germline ends. The CDR3 loop reads CASSIVLYSNQPQHF. CDR3 DNA sequence: TGTGCCAGTAGTATAGTACTTTATAGCAATCAGCCCCAGCATTTT.